One sample yielded the 12 T cell receptor beta chains listed below, sequenced in a study of T cells in women clearing cervical HPV infection. Data came from immunoSEQ multiplex PCR; TCRdb stores just in-frame clones and leaves some out. The sample totals approximately 23,000 clones. Sequencing was carried out using blood buffy coat. The receptors derive from a woman aged 18-70 years with a cervical HPV16 infection that either progressed to CIN3+ or cleared (not recorded which).

Concerning this clone: Read sequence stops 3 residues before the CDR3 end, and the germline J gene provides the missing end. The V and J genes are TRBV7-3 and TRBJ1-1; D unresolved. The CDR3 covers 13 residues. Per the germline V gene, CDR1 is SGHTA and CDR2 is FQGTGA. Trimming removed 4 bases from V and 6 bases from J, with 12 bases in between. This CDR3 is CASSSVAAAEAFF. CDR3 bases read: TGTGCCAGCAGCTCCGTGGCGGCAGCTGAA.

Remarks on this clone: The read comes to an end 3 residues before the CDR3 does, leaving the germline J gene to fill in the end. V gene TRBV29-1 combines with J gene TRBJ2-2; 9 bases are shared with TRBD1. This CDR3 comprises 13 residues. In germline, CDR1 is SQVTM, CDR2 ANQGSEA. V shed 4 bases, J shed 6 bases, and the junction held 3 bases outside the gene matches. The part of the CDR3 DNA that was read is TGCAGCGTTGCGAGACAGGGGGCCGGGGAG. It translates to CSVARQGAGE. From start to end, the CDR3 is CSVARQGAGELFF.

As for this clone: The read gets to within 3 residues of the CDR3 end, and the germline J gene fills in the rest. The rearrangement joins TRBV28 to TRBJ1-2; unclear D gene. This CDR3 is 16 amino acids long. Trimming took 3 bases from V and 2 from J, leaving 16 bases between them. Germline CDR1 MDHEN, CDR2 SYDVKM. CDR3 DNA (partial): TGTGCCAGCAGTTTGTCGCGACATTCATTAAACTATGGC. It translates to CASSLSRHSLNYG. The whole CDR3 protein is CASSLSRHSLNYGYTF.

Turning to this clone: The CDR3 goes on 3 residues after the read ends, and that part is filled in from the germline J gene. This rearrangement joins TRBV5-4 to TRBJ1-2; the D is unclear. This CDR3 contains 15 residues. Germline-derived CDR1 and CDR2 are SGHNT and YYREEE (reference sequence). The CDR3 region is CASSLEVAGLRGYTF. Incomplete CDR3 DNA: TGTGCCAGCAGCTTGGAGGTGGCAGGCTTAAGGGGC.

In the case of this clone: Read sequence stops 3 residues before the CDR3 end, and the germline J gene provides the missing end. The rearrangement joins TRBV20-1 to TRBJ2-7; possible D gene TRBD2, 5 bases. The length of the CDR3 is 11 residues. CDR1 and CDR2 (germline): DFQATT, SNEGSKA (reference sequence). Trimming pared 5 bases from V and 4 bases from J, leaving 9 bases between. CDR3 bases read: TGCAGTGCTCCTCGGGGTTACGAG. Its protein is CSAPRGYE. The full CDR3 protein reads CSAPRGYEQYF.

Concerning this clone: The CDR3 end lies 3 residues beyond the end of the read and is filled in from the germline J gene. The chain links TRBV6-2 or TRBV6-3 to TRBJ2-5; 8 nucleotides align to TRBD2. Germline CDR1 reads MNHEY; CDR2 reads SVGEGT. The CDR3 has 17 residues. J was trimmed by 5 bases and V by 2 bases; bases with no gene match: 13. CDR3 DNA, as far as it was read: TGTGCCAGCAGTTACCCGAGGACTAGCTCACGGGGGGAGACC. Its translation is CASSYPRTSSRGET. The whole CDR3 region reads CASSYPRTSSRGETQYF.

For this clone: The missing CDR3 end, 3 residues past where the read stops, is filled in from the germline J gene. The V gene is TRBV2, the J gene TRBJ2-3; a weak D match, TRBD2 (5 bases). Germline V gene sequence: CDR1 SNHLY, CDR2 FYNNEI. The CDR3 is made up of 12 amino acids. V lost 6 bases, J lost 5 bases, and 9 bases lay in between. CDR3: CASSLRGDTQYF. The CDR3 bases that were read are TGTGCCAGCAGCCTCCGGGGAGATACG. The entire variable domain, with the rest obtained from reference TRBV2 and TRBJ2-3, is as follows: EPEVTQTPSHQVTQMGQEVILRCVPISNHLYFYWYRQILGQKVEFLVSFYNNEISEKSEIFDDQFSVERPDGSNFTLKIRSTKLEDSAMYFCASSLRGDTQYFGPGTRLTVL.

As regards this clone: The read comes to an end 3 residues before the CDR3 does, leaving the germline J gene to fill in the end. The chain carries TRBV28 and TRBJ1-2, with D maybe TRBD1 (6 bases). The germline V and J ends were trimmed by 3 bases and 2 bases, with 10 bases remaining between them. There are 14 residues in the CDR3. From germline, CDR1 is MDHEN and CDR2 SYDVKM. Incomplete CDR3 DNA: TGTGCCAGCAGTTTTTTTGGACAGAACTATGGC. Translated: CASSFFGQNYG. From start to end, the CDR3 is CASSFFGQNYGYTF.

Note on this clone: Germline and junction disagree at one end, which may indicate a read error. With the read ending 3 residues before the CDR3 end, the germline J gene is used to fill in that end. This rearrangement joins TRBV20-1 to TRBJ1-4; perhaps TRBD1 as D (5 bases). The CDR3 is made up of 13 amino acids. Germline CDR1 and CDR2: DFQATT and SNEGSKA (reference sequence). CDR3 DNA (partial): TGCAGTACTAGTGGACAAGACCTCGAAAAA. This codes for CSTSGQDLEK. The whole CDR3 protein reads CSTSGQDLEKLFF.

Details on this clone: Read sequence stops 3 residues before the CDR3 end, and the germline J gene provides the missing end. The chain carries TRBV19 and TRBJ2-4; D is perhaps TRBD1 or TRBD2 (5 bases each). The CDR3 totals 16 residues. In germline, CDR1 is LNHDA, CDR2 SQIVND (reference sequence). V lost 3 bases, J lost 0 bases, and 12 bases lay in between. CDR3 loop: CASSMNEGIAKNIQYF. The CDR3 DNA, read in part, is TGTGCCAGTAGTATGAATGAGGGGATAGCCAAAAACATT.

In the case of this clone: The missing CDR3 end, 3 residues past where the read stops, is filled in from the germline J gene. The chain joins TRBV7-3 to TRBJ2-7; TRBD2 matches 9 bases. The CDR3 covers 15 residues. CDR1 and CDR2 (germline): SGHTA, FQGTGA. V shed 0 bases, J shed 6 bases, and the junction held 6 bases outside the gene matches. The part of the CDR3 DNA that was read is TGTGCCAGCAGCTTAACGGCGGGACTAGCAGGCGAG. Its protein product is CASSLTAGLAGE. The complete CDR3 protein is CASSLTAGLAGEQYF.

As to this clone: The read halts 3 residues ahead of the CDR3 end, with the missing end drawn from the germline J gene. The chain links TRBV28 to TRBJ2-7, with a possible D match to TRBD1 (6 bases). Trimming took off 6 bases at V and 1 base at J, with 13 bases between the two ends. CDR3 length: 14 residues. Germline CDR1 and CDR2: MDHEN and SYDVKM. The CDR3 DNA, read in part, is TGTGCCAGCAGCCCGCTCCAGGGGTCCTACGAG. It is translated as CASSPLQGSYE. The full CDR3 protein is CASSPLQGSYEQYF.